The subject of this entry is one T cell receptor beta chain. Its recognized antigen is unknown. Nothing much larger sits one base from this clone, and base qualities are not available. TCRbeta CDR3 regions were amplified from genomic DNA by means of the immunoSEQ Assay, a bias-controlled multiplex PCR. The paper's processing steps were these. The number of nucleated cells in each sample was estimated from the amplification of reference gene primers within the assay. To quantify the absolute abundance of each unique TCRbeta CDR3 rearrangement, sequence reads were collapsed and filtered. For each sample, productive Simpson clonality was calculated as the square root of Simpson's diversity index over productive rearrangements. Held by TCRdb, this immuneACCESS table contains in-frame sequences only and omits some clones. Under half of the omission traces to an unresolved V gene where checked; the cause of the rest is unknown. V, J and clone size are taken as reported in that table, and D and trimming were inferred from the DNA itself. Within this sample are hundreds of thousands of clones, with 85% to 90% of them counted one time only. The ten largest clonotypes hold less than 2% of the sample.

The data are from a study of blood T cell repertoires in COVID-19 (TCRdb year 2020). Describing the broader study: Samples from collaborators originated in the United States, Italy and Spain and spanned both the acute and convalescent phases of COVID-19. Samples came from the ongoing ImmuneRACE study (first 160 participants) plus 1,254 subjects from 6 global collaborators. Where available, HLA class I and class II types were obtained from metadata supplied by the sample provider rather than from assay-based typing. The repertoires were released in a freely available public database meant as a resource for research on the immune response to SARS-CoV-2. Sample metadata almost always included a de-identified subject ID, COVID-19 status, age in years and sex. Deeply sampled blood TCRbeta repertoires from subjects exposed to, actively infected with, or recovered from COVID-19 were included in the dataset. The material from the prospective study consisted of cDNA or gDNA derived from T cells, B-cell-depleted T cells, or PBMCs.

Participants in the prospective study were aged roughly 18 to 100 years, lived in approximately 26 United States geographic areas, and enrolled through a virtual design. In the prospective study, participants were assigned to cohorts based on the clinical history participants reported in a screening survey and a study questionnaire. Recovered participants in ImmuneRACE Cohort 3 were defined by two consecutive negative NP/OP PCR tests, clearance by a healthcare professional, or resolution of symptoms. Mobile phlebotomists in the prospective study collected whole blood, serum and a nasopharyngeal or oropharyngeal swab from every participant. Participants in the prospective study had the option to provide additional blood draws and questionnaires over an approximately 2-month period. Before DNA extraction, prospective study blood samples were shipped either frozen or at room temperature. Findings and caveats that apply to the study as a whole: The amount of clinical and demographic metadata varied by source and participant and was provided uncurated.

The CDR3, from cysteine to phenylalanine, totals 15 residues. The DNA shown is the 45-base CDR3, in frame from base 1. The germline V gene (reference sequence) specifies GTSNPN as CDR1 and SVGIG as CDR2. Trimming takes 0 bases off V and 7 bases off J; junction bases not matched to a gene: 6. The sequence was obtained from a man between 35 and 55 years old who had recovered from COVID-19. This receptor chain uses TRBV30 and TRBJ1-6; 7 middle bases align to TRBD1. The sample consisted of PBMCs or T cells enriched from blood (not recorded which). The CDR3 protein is CAWSVPRGENSPLHF. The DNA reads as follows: TGTGCCTGGAGTGTACCCAGGGGGGAGAATTCACCCCTCCACTTT.